This entry features one T cell receptor beta chain sequence. CDR3 length: 14 amino acids. With 0 bases removed from V and 3 bases from J, the gap between germline ends came to 7 bases. Germline V CDR1 and CDR2: MGHRA, YSYEKL. The sample's time point: patch test 2, 6 weeks after DPC sensitization. Indicated treatment: therapeutic diphenylcyclopropenone sensitization with weekly scalp DPC. At patch-test visits, sampling came before the patch test. The data are from a study of human T cells and chemical hapten exposure. The library put unique molecular identifiers onto individual cDNA molecules. TCRdb re-derived calls from the RACE reads in MiXCR, one entry per CDR3 protein. This table has under 450,000 distinct CDR3 sequences, about 6.3% appearing once.

The clonotype comes from a woman between 18 and 30 years old with alopecia areata. Some clones in this sample may be carry-over from other donors' samples. The chain recombines TRBV4-1 with TRBJ2-3; D possibly matches TRBD1 or TRBD2 (5 bases each). Sequencing used whole blood, obtained in connection with sensitization to the hapten diphenylcyclopropenone (DPC). The CDR3 sequence is CASSQDWGTDTQYF. The DNA for the CDR3 is TGCGCCAGCAGCCAAGATTGGGGGACAGATACGCAGTATTTT.